This passage covers 32 T cell receptor beta chains from one sample sequenced in a study of T cells in women clearing cervical HPV infection. TCRdb's copy holds only in-frame clones and misses some; the assay was immunoSEQ multiplex PCR. Recorded for this sample: tens of thousands of clones. The sample comprised blood buffy coat. The receptors were gathered from a woman between 18 and 69 years old with a cervical HPV16 infection that either progressed to CIN3+ or cleared (not recorded which).

Concerning this clone: The sequence runs out 3 residues before the end of the CDR3; the remainder is reconstructed from the germline J gene. The chain links TRBV2 to TRBJ1-2; TRBD1 might be the D (5 bases). The CDR3 is made up of 11 amino acids. V was trimmed by 8 bases and J by 4 bases, leaving 8 bases between them. Per the germline V gene, CDR1 is SNHLY and CDR2 is FYNNEI. CDR3 protein: CASSTAYGYTF. The covered CDR3 bases are TGTGCCAGCTCGACAGCCTATGGC.

Comments on this clone: The read ends 3 residues shy of where the CDR3 ends; the end is completed using the germline J gene. The genes are TRBV7-8 and TRBJ2-1; D is perhaps TRBD2 (5 bases). Trimming removed 3 bases from V and 5 bases from J, with 8 bases in between. Germline CDR1 SGHVS, CDR2 FQNEAQ. The CDR3 is made up of 13 amino acids. CDR3 bases read: TGTGCCAGCAGCTTCGGACTCAACAATGAG. Residues: CASSFGLNNE. The CDR3 in full is CASSFGLNNEQFF.

Concerning this clone itself: The read ends 3 residues early relative to the CDR3; the germline J gene fills the gap. This rearrangement joins TRBV19 to TRBJ1-1; D may be TRBD1 (6 bases). Germline V gene data show CDR1 as LNHDA and CDR2 as SQIVND (reference sequence). The CDR3 extends over 16 amino acids. The V and J ends lost 3 bases and 5 bases respectively, with 19 bases between them. CDR3 DNA (partial): TGTGCCAGTAGTATGATGGGGGCGCAGGGAGAGACTGAA. Amino acid sequence: CASSMMGAQGETE. The CDR3, in full, reads CASSMMGAQGETEAFF.

About this clone itself: The read ends 3 residues shy of where the CDR3 ends; the end is completed using the germline J gene. The chain carries TRBV19 and TRBJ2-3; TRBD2 agrees at 16 bases. The germline V gene has CDR1 LNHDA and CDR2 SQIVND (reference sequence). The CDR3 has 20 amino acids. This chain's CDR3 is CASSPIAGLAGGPSQETQYF. The sequenced CDR3 bases are TGTGCCAGTAGTCCGATAGCGGGACTAGCGGGGGGGCCCAGTCAGGAGACG.

A remark on this clone: The read is 3 residues too short to cover the CDR3 end, so that end is filled in from the germline J gene. This sequence joins TRBV19 and TRBJ1-2; 7 nucleotides line up with TRBD1. Germline-derived CDR1 and CDR2 are LNHDA and SQIVND (reference sequence). The CDR3 has 14 residues. The CDR3 spells CASSRQGRSYDYTF. The CDR3 DNA, read in part, is TGTGCCAGTAGCCGACAGGGTAGGAGCTACGAC.

Comment on this clone: The CDR3 end lies 3 residues beyond the end of the read and is filled in from the germline J gene. The gene calls are TRBV18 and TRBJ2-3, with a tentative D call TRBD2 (7 bases). CDR1 KGHSH and CDR2 LQKENI come from the germline V gene. The CDR3 spans 16 residues. V was pared by 1 base and J by 1 base, with 12 bases between. The CDR3 DNA, read in part, is TGTGCCAGCTCACCACGGATCGGGGGGCGCACAGATACG. Translation: CASSPRIGGRTDT. The full CDR3 reads CASSPRIGGRTDTQYF.

A remark on this clone: One junction end does not reproduce the germline sequence, and a read error may be involved. Read sequence stops 3 residues before the CDR3 end, and the germline J gene provides the missing end. The rearrangement links TRBV2 to TRBJ2-4, with D perhaps matching TRBD1 (6 bases). The CDR3 is made up of 15 amino acids. The germline CDR1 and CDR2 sequences are SNHLY and FYNNEI. CDR3 bases read: TGTGCCAGCAGGGCCAATCGTCCTCAGGGGAACAGT. Translated, it gives CASRANRPQGNS. The entire CDR3 protein reads CASRANRPQGNSQYF.

Concerning this clone itself: The CDR3 goes on 3 residues after the read ends, and that part is filled in from the germline J gene. The V call is TRBV30, the J call TRBJ2-1; perhaps TRBD1 as D (5 bases). The germline gives CDR1 GTSNPN, CDR2 SVGIG (reference sequence). The CDR3 is made up of 12 amino acids. V lost 4 bases, J lost 8 bases, and 12 bases lay in between. The sequenced part of the CDR3 DNA is TGTGCCTGGAACCCAGGGTTGGATGAG. It encodes CAWNPGLDE. The whole CDR3 reads CAWNPGLDEQFF.

On this clone: The read ends 3 residues early relative to the CDR3; the germline J gene fills the gap. The chain carries TRBV6-1 and TRBJ1-1; TRBD1 agrees at 7 bases. Germline V gene sequence: CDR1 MNHNS, CDR2 SASEGT. The V segment lost 3 bases and the J segment 5 bases; nucleotides outside the gene matches: 3. This CDR3 region has 13 residues. CDR3 amino acids: CASSEHRGTEAFF. The sequenced CDR3 bases are TGTGCCAGCAGTGAGCACAGGGGTACTGAA.

Comments on this clone: The read finishes 3 residues shy of the CDR3 end, and the germline J gene is used to complete it. The V gene is TRBV11-2, the J gene TRBJ1-6; no reliable D call. The V gene's germline CDR1 is SGHAT and CDR2 FQNNGV. CDR3 length equals 15 residues. V lost 0 bases and J lost 4, with 7 bases in between. The CDR3 loop reads CASSLEPSYNSPLHF. The DNA read from the CDR3 is TGTGCCAGCAGCTTAGAACCCAGTTATAATTCACCC.

Notes on this clone: The read gets to within 3 residues of the CDR3 end, and the germline J gene fills in the rest. V is TRBV13 and J is TRBJ2-1; TRBD2 agrees at 8 bases. Per germline, CDR1 PRHDT and CDR2 FYEKMQ (reference sequence). V trimming: 7 bases; J trimming: 5 bases; junction bases outside the gene matches: 13. CDR3 length equals 16 residues. CDR3 protein: CASNQGGLEGDNEQFF. CDR3 DNA, as far as it was read: TGTGCCAGCAACCAAGGGGGACTAGAGGGGGACAATGAG.

The CDR3 region is CASSLRMGGGTGNTGELFF. The sequenced part of the CDR3 DNA is TGTGCCAGCAGCTTAAGGATGGGGGGGGGAACTGGGAACACCGGGGAG. The chain links TRBV7-3 to TRBJ2-2; 7 bases agree with TRBD2. The observed sequence ends 3 residues before the CDR3 terminus, with the missing tail filled in from the germline J gene. Unmatched junction bases numbered 12, after V lost 1 base and J lost 1 base. This CDR3 spans 19 amino acids. Germline V gene lookup returns CDR1 SGHTA and CDR2 FQGTGA.

As to this clone: The read halts 3 residues ahead of the CDR3 end, with the missing end drawn from the germline J gene. The V gene is TRBV2, the J gene TRBJ1-3, with a possible D match to TRBD1 (6 bases). The CDR3 runs 15 residues. V was cut by 1 base and J by 3 bases, with 10 bases left in between. The V gene's germline CDR1 is SNHLY and CDR2 FYNNEI. CDR3 sequence reads: CASSEEGVGGNTIYF. The part of the CDR3 DNA that was read is TGTGCCAGCAGTGAAGAGGGGGTCGGTGGAAACACC.

In regard to this clone: With the read ending 3 residues before the CDR3 end, the germline J gene is used to fill in that end. The V call is TRBV11-2, the J call TRBJ1-2; tentatively, D is TRBD1 (5 bases). The V end lost 5 bases, the J end lost 1 base, and 11 bases lay between the germline ends. The CDR3 is 14 amino acids. Germline assignment: CDR1 SGHAT and CDR2 FQNNGV. The sequenced CDR3 bases are TGTGCCAGCAGCGGTAGGGGATTTAACTATGGC. It codes for CASSGRGFNYG. The CDR3 as a whole reads CASSGRGFNYGYTF.

The CDR3 DNA, read in part, is TGTGCCAGCTCACCGGGGACTGTAACACGGCCC. As protein: CASSPGTVTRP. The complete CDR3 reads CASSPGTVTRPQHF. The chain links TRBV18 to TRBJ1-5; tentatively, D is TRBD1 (5 bases). The read falls 3 residues short of the CDR3 end, and the missing part is taken from the germline J gene. Germline V gene sequence: CDR1 KGHSH, CDR2 LQKENI. The CDR3 is 14 amino acids. V lost 3 bases and J 9 bases, leaving 15 bases between the germline ends.

CDR3 bases read: TGTGCCAGCAGTAGCGGGGGGGCCACAGATACG. It specifies CASSSGGATDT. The CDR3 as a whole reads CASSSGGATDTQYF. The chain has TRBV7-2 and TRBJ2-3; 11 bases agree with TRBD2. Coverage ceases 3 residues before the CDR3 finishes, and the germline J gene fills in the end. This CDR3 has 14 amino acids. Per germline, CDR1 SGHTA and CDR2 FQGNSA. V dropped 6 bases and J dropped 2; count of bases not matched to a gene: 1.

Remarks on this clone: The DNA ends 3 residues before the CDR3 does, and the rest of the CDR3 is filled in from the germline J gene. J is TRBJ1-5 and V is TRBV10-2, with no clear D. Germline V gives CDR1 WSHSY, CDR2 SAAADI. There are 14 residues in the CDR3. The ends were cut back, 4 bases at V and 8 bases at J, with 15 bases in the middle. Incomplete CDR3 DNA: TGCGCCAGCAGTGCGGCAGGCCGAGCAGAGCCC. Protein product: CASSAAGRAEP. The complete CDR3 reads CASSAAGRAEPQHF.

The CDR3 DNA, read in part, is TGTGCCAGCAGCTTCGGTGAGGGGTATGGT. Its protein is CASSFGEGYG. The CDR3 in full is CASSFGEGYGQYF. The rearrangement links TRBV7-9 to TRBJ2-4; D tentatively reads TRBD1 or TRBD2 (5 bases each). Read sequence stops 3 residues before the CDR3 end, and the germline J gene provides the missing end. Per germline, CDR1 SEHNR and CDR2 FQNEAQ (reference sequence). The CDR3 is made up of 13 amino acids.

Turning to this clone: The CDR3 extends 3 residues past the end of the read, so its final part is completed from the germline J gene. J is TRBJ2-1 and V is TRBV9; 8 bases map to TRBD2. Germline-derived CDR1 and CDR2 are SGDLS and YYNGEE. The ends lost 3 bases at V and 0 bases at J; junction bases unmatched: 2. The CDR3 is 15 amino acids. Partial CDR3 DNA: TGTGCCAGCAGCGGCCGGGGGGGCTCCTACAATGAG. Protein: CASSGRGGSYNE. In full, the CDR3 reads CASSGRGGSYNEQFF.

Details on this clone: Coverage ceases 3 residues before the CDR3 finishes, and the germline J gene fills in the end. This chain links TRBV3-1 (or the pseudogene TRBV3-2) with TRBJ2-3; the D is unclear. Deletions cut 3 bases from V and 0 bases from J, with 4 bases between. Germline CDR1 is LGHDT and CDR2 is YNNKEL (reference sequence). The CDR3 is 13 amino acids. The DNA read from the CDR3 is TGTGCCAGCAGCCATTTAAGCACAGATACG. It is translated as CASSHLSTDT. The whole CDR3 reads CASSHLSTDTQYF.

With respect to this clone: The read terminates 3 residues ahead of where the CDR3 ends, so the germline J gene completes it. The chain employs TRBV19 and TRBJ1-3, with a weak D call TRBD1 (5 bases). In germline, CDR1 is LNHDA, CDR2 SQIVND (reference sequence). The CDR3 spans 16 residues. V gave up 6 bases and J gave up 2 bases, with 17 bases separating them. The CDR3 reads CASRSHGAIAGNTIYF. CDR3 DNA, as far as it was read: TGTGCCAGTAGAAGTCATGGGGCGATAGCTGGAAACACC.

In the case of this clone: The read halts 3 residues ahead of the CDR3 end, with the missing end drawn from the germline J gene. This chain joins TRBV7-3 and TRBJ2-3; 8 nucleotides match TRBD2. The CDR3 is 14 residues long. The V and J ends lost 7 bases and 3 bases, in that order; junction bases with no gene match: 6. Germline assignment: CDR1 SGHTA and CDR2 FQGTGA. CDR3 DNA, as far as it was read: TGTGCCAGCAAAAGCGGGGGTGGGACAGATACG. It codes for CASKSGGGTDT. In full, the CDR3 reads CASKSGGGTDTQYF.

On this clone: The read ends 3 residues shy of where the CDR3 ends; the end is completed using the germline J gene. The gene calls are TRBV20-1 and TRBJ1-5; D is uncertain. Per the germline V gene, CDR1 is DFQATT and CDR2 is SNEGSKA (reference sequence). This CDR3 is built from 16 residues. Between the trimmed V and J ends, which lost 1 base and 0 bases, there was a span of 13 bases. This chain's CDR3 is CSARVGEAYSNQPQHF. The DNA read from the CDR3 is TGCAGTGCTAGAGTCGGAGAAGCGTATAGCAATCAGCCC.

Turning to this clone: Read coverage stops 3 residues before the CDR3 terminus; the germline J gene supplies the remainder. The chain combines TRBV20-1 with TRBJ2-4; no clear D. The CDR3 totals 13 residues. Germline V gives CDR1 DFQATT, CDR2 SNEGSKA (reference sequence). Trimming took off 7 bases at V and 1 base at J, with 11 bases between the two ends. The CDR3: CSVVDMAKNIQYF. The CDR3 bases that were read are TGCAGTGTAGTTGACATGGCCAAAAACATT.

Notes on this clone: The DNA ends 3 residues before the CDR3 does, and the rest of the CDR3 is filled in from the germline J gene. The J gene is TRBJ2-7, the V gene TRBV4-1; 10 bases are shared with TRBD1. V gave up 3 bases and J gave up 5 bases; unmatched junction bases: 7. The CDR3 totals 15 residues. Germline CDR1 reads MGHRA; CDR2 reads YSYEKL. The CDR3 here is CASSQDGQGVDEQYF. The sequenced part of the CDR3 DNA is TGCGCCAGCAGCCAGGACGGACAGGGGGTGGACGAG.

Turning to this clone: The read comes to an end 3 residues before the CDR3 does, leaving the germline J gene to fill in the end. V and J are TRBV18 and TRBJ1-1, with 11 bases lining up with TRBD1. J was trimmed by 4 bases and V by 2 bases; bases with no gene match: 15. CDR3 length: 19 residues. Germline V gene lookup returns CDR1 KGHSH and CDR2 LQKENI. CDR3 residues: CASSPTLSGQGVGRTEAFF. The covered CDR3 bases are TGTGCCAGCTCACCAACCCTATCGGGACAGGGGGTCGGCCGCACTGAA.

Points on this clone: The CDR3 is cut off 3 residues early in the read; its end comes from the germline J gene. The genes are TRBV29-1 and TRBJ2-1; possibly TRBD1 for D (5 bases). V dropped 7 bases and J dropped 7 bases, with 20 bases sitting between them. Germline CDR1 SQVTM, CDR2 ANQGSEA. This CDR3 contains 14 residues. The CDR3 bases that were read are TGCAGCGGGGCCTTGTGGGGCGGAAAGAATGAG. Protein product: CSGALWGGKNE. The entire CDR3 protein is CSGALWGGKNEQFF.

CDR3: CATPAVAPGYSNQPQYF. The sequenced CDR3 bases are TGTGCCACTCCGGCTGTAGCCCCGGGGTATAGCAATCAGCCG. The chain has TRBV19 and TRBJ2-3, with D possibly TRBD2 on 5 matching bases. Read coverage stops 3 residues before the CDR3 terminus; the germline J gene supplies the remainder. This CDR3 is 17 amino acids long. Germline assignment: CDR1 LNHDA and CDR2 SQIVND (reference sequence). Drawing the rest from reference TRBV19 and TRBJ2-3, the complete variable domain is DGGITQSPKYLFRKEGQNVTLSCEQNLNHDAMYWYRQDPGQGLRLIYYSQIVNDFQKGDIAEGYSVSREKKESFPLTVTSAQKNPTAFYLCATPAVAPGYSNQPQYFGPGTRLTVL.

As to this clone: Sequencing ends 3 residues short of the CDR3 end; the germline J gene provides the rest. This chain uses TRBV19 with TRBJ1-2; no firm D call. The germline CDR1 and CDR2 sequences are LNHDA and SQIVND (reference sequence). V lost 3 bases and J lost 5, with 13 bases in between. The CDR3 length is 14 residues. CDR3 residues: CASSIAGIGYGYTF. The CDR3 DNA, read in part, is TGTGCCAGTAGTATCGCGGGGATTGGATATGGC.

Of note for this clone: Coverage ceases 3 residues before the CDR3 finishes, and the germline J gene fills in the end. The J gene is TRBJ2-7, the V gene TRBV30; 10 bases are a match to TRBD1. The trim removed 3 bases at V and 3 bases at J, leaving 8 bases unmatched. This CDR3 is built from 15 residues. The germline V gene encodes CDR1 GTSNPN and CDR2 SVGIG (reference sequence). The CDR3 sequence: CAWRKRDRGGYEQYF. The covered CDR3 bases are TGTGCCTGGAGAAAGAGGGACAGGGGCGGCTACGAG.

Concerning this clone itself: The read comes to an end 3 residues before the CDR3 does, leaving the germline J gene to fill in the end. The V and J genes are TRBV19 and TRBJ1-5, with D possibly being TRBD1 (6 bases). Germline values: CDR1 LNHDA, CDR2 SQIVND (reference sequence). CDR3 length: 17 residues. The ends were cut back, 7 bases at V and 3 bases at J, with 22 bases in the middle. This CDR3 is CASTRAGAESFNQPQHF. The CDR3 DNA, read in part, is TGTGCCAGTACTAGGGCAGGGGCGGAGAGCTTCAATCAGCCC.

For this clone: Read data end 3 residues before the CDR3 end; the end is taken from the germline J gene. This sequence joins TRBV5-3 and TRBJ2-7; perhaps TRBD2 as D (6 bases). TRBV5-3 has ORF status, its function being uncertain. This CDR3 is built from 15 residues. V lost 4 bases and J lost 6, with 20 bases in between. The sequenced CDR3 bases are TGTGCCAGAAGCCCCCTGCGGGGTCCTCGAATCGAG. Its translation: CARSPLRGPRIE. The whole CDR3 is CARSPLRGPRIEQYF.